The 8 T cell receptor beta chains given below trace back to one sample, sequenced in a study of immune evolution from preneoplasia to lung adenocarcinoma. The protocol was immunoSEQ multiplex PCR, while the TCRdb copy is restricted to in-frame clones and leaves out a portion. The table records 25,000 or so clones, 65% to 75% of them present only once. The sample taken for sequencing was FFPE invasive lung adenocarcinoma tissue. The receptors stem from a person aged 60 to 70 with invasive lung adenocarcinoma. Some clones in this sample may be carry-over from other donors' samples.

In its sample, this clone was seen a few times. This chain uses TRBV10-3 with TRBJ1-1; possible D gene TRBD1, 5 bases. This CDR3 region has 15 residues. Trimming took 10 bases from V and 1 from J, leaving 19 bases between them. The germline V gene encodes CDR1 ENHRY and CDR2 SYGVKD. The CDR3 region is CASHAGGGRNTEAFF. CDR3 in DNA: TGTGCCAGCCACGCGGGTGGGGGTAGGAACACTGAAGCTTTCTTT.

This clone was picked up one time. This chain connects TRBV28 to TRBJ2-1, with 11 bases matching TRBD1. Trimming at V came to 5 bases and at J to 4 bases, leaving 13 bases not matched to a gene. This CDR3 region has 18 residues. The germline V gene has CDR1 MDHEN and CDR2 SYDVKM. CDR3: CASSRGRDRGGSYNEQFF. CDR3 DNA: TGTGCCAGCAGTCGGGGCCGGGACAGGGGGGGTAGTTACAATGAGCAGTTCTTC.

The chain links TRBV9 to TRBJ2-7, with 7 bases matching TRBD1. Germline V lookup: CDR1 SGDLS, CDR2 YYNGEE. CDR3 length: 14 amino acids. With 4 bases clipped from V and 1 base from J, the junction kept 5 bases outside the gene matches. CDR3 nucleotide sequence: TGTGCCAGCAGCCAGTGGGACAGTTCCTACGAGCAGTACTTC. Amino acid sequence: CASSQWDSSYEQYF.

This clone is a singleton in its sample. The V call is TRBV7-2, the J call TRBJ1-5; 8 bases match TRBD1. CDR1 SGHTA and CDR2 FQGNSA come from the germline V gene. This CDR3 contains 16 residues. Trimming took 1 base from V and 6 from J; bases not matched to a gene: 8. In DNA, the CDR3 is TGTGCCAGCAGCTTAGGGGTCAGGGGGCAGGGTCAGCCCCAGCATTTT. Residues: CASSLGVRGQGQPQHF.

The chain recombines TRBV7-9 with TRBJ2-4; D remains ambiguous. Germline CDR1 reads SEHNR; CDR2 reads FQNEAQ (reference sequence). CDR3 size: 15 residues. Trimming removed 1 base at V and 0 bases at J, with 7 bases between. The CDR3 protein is CASSLGSSAKNIQYF. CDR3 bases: TGTGCCAGCAGCTTAGGCTCCTCAGCCAAAAACATTCAGTACTTC.

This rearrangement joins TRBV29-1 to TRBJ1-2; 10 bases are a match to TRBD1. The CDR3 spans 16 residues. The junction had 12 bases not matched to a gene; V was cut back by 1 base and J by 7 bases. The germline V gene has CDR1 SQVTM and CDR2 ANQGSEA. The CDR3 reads CSVEGQGARGGFGYTF. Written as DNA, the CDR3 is TGCAGCGTTGAAGGACAGGGGGCCCGTGGGGGGTTTGGCTACACCTTC.

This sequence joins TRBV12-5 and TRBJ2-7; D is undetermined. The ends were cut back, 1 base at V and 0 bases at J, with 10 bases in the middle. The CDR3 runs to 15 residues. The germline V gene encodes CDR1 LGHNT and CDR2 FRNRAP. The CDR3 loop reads CASGLGLLSSYEQYF. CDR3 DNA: TGTGCTAGTGGTTTGGGACTGCTGAGCTCCTACGAGCAGTACTTC.

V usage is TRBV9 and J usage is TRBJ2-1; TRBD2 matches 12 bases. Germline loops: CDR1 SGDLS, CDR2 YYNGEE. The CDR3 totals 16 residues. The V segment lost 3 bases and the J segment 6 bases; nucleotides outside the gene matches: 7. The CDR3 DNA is TGTGCCAGCAGCGGGACTAGCGGGAAGTACAGCAATGAGCAGTTCTTC. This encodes CASSGTSGKYSNEQFF.